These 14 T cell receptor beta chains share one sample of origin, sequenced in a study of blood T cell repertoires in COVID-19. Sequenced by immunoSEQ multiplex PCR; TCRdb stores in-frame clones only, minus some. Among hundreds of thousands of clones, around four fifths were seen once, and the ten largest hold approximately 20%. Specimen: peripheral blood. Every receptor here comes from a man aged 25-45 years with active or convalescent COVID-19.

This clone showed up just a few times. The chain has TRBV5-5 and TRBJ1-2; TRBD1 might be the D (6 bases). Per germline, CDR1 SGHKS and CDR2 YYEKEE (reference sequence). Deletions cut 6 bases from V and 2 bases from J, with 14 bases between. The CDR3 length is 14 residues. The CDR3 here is CASIPAGGNYGYTF. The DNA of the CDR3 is TGTGCCAGCATCCCCGCGGGGGGCAACTATGGCTACACCTTC.

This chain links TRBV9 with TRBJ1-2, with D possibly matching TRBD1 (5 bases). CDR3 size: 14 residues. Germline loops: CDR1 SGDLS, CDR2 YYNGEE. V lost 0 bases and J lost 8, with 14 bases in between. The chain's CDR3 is CASSVGRGAVGYTF. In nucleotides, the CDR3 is TGTGCCAGCAGCGTAGGTCGCGGGGCCGTGGGCTACACCTTC.

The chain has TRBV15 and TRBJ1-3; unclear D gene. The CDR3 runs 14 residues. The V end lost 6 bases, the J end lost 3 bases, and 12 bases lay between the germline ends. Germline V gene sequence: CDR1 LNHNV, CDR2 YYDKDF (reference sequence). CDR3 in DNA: TGTGCCACCAGAGAGGAGGGAGGTGGAAACACCATATATTTT. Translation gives CATREEGGGNTIYF.

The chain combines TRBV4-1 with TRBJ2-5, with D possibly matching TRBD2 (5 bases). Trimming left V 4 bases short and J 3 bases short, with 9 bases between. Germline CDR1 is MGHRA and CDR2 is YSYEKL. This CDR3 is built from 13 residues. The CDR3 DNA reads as TGCGCCAGCAGCCCCCCGGAGGAAGAGACCCAGTACTTC. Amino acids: CASSPPEEETQYF.

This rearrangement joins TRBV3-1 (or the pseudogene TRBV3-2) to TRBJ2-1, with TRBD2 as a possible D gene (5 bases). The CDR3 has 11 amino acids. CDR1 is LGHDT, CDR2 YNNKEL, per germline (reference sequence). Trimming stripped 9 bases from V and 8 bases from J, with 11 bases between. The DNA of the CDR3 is TGTGCCAGTCAGAAGGAGGATGAGCAGTTCTTC. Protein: CASQKEDEQFF.

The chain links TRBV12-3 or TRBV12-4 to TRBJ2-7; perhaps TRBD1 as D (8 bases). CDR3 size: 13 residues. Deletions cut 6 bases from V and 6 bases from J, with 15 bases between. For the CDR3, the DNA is TGTGCCAGCAGCCTACAGGGGGGGGGCGAGCAGTACTTC. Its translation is CASSLQGGGEQYF.

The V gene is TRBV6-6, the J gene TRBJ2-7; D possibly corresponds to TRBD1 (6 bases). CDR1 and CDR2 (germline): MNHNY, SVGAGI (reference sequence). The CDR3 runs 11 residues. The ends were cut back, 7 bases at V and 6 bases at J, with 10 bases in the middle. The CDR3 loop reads CASTKGGEQYF. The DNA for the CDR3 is TGTGCCAGCACCAAAGGGGGCGAGCAGTACTTC.

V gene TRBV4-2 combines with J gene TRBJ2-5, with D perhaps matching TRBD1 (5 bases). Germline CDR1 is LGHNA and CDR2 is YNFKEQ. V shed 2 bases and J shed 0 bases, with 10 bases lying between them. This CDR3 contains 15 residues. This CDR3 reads CASSQIKGDQETQYF. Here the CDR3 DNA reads TGTGCCAGCAGCCAAATAAAAGGGGACCAAGAGACCCAGTACTTC.

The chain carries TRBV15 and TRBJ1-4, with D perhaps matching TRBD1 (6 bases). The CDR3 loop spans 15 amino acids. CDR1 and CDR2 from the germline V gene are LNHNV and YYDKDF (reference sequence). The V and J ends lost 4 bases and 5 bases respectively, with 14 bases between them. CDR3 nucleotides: TGTGCCACCAGCAAGGGGACAAATCAAAATGAAAAACTGTTTTTT. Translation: CATSKGTNQNEKLFF.

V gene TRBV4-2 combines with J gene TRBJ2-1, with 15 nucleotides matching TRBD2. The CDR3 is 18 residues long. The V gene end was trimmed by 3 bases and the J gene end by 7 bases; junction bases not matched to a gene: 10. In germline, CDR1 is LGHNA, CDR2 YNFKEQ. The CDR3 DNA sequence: TGTGCCAGCAGCCAGGTCGGACTAGCGGGAGGGCGCGGGAATGAGCAGTTCTTC. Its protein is CASSQVGLAGGRGNEQFF.

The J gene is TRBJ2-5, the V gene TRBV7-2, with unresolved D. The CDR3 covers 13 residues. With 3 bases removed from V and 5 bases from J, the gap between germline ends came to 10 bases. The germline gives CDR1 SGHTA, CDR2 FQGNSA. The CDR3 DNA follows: TGTGCCAGCAGCTTCGGGTATGGGGAGACCCAGTACTTC. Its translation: CASSFGYGETQYF.

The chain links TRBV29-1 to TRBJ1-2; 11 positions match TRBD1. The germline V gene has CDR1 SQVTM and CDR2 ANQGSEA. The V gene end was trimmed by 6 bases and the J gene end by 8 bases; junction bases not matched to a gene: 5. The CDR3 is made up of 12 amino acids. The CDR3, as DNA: TGCAGCGTATGGGACAGGGGGGGCGGCTACACCTTC. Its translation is CSVWDRGGGYTF.

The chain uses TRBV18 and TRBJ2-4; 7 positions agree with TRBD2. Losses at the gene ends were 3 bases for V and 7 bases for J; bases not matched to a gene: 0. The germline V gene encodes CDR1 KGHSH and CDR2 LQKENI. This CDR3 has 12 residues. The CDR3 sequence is CASSPGGNIQYF. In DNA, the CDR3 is TGTGCCAGCTCACCGGGGGGGAACATTCAGTACTTC.

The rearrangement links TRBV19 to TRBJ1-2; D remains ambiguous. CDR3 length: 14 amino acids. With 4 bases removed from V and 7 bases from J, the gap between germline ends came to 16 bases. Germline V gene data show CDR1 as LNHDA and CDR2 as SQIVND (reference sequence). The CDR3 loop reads CASSNPGWVTGYTF. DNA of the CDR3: TGTGCCAGTAGTAATCCAGGTTGGGTCACTGGCTACACCTTC.